Listed below are T cell receptor beta chains from one sample, sequenced in a study of patients and donors after allogeneic stem cell transplantation. TCRdb itself ran the RT-PCR reads through MiXCR, one entry per CDR3 protein. The sample consists of around 150,000 distinct CDR3 sequences, roughly 35% of them appearing once. Sequences were obtained from blood, either unsorted or a sorted T cell fraction (not recorded which). These receptors came from a human donor who was either an allogeneic HSCT recipient or a stem cell or donor lymphocyte infusion donor (not recorded which). It is not recorded whose cells these are; they may come from a transplant donor. Both conserved end residues are part of each CDR3. The D gene is left open where the match is weak. The size field is filled for only some rows; it gives once, few, many or a size class.

cdr3_length	j_call	clone_size	v_call	d_call	cdr3_nt	cdr3_aa
13	TRBJ2-1	NA	TRBV28	NA	TGTGCCAGCAACCCGACAGTGAACAATGAGCAGTTCTTC	CASNPTVNNEQFF
14	TRBJ1-2	few	TRBV12-3/TRBV12-4	NA	TGTGCCAGCAGTTTAGACAGGGTAAATGGAGGCTACACCTTC	CASSLDRVNGGYTF
16	TRBJ1-2	NA	TRBV24-1	TRBD1	TGTGCCACCAGTGATCCTAGGGGGACAGGGGACTATGGCTACACCTTC	CATSDPRGTGDYGYTF
14	TRBJ2-3	NA	TRBV5-6	NA	TGTGCCAGCAGCCGGGGCCGGGGCTCCGATACGCAGTATTTT	CASSRGRGSDTQYF
14	TRBJ1-2	NA	TRBV10-3	TRBD1	TGTGCCATCATGGGACAGAGGACGCCCTATGGCTACACCTTC	CAIMGQRTPYGYTF
15	TRBJ1-5	NA	TRBV7-9	NA	TGTGCCAGCAGCCGGGGGGGCGATAGCAATCAGCCCCAGCATTTT	CASSRGGDSNQPQHF
14	TRBJ2-2	NA	TRBV9	NA	TGTGCCAGCAGCGTAACAGGGAACACCGGGGAGCTGTTTTTT	CASSVTGNTGELFF
15	TRBJ1-6	NA	TRBV3-1	NA	TGTGCCAGCAGCCAATTCGACGTCAGCTCATCACCCCTCCACTTT	CASSQFDVSSSPLHF
15	TRBJ1-1	NA	TRBV13	TRBD1	TGTGCCAGCAGCTTAGGGGGGACAGGGTTCACTGAAGCTTTCTTT	CASSLGGTGFTEAFF
14	TRBJ1-4	NA	TRBV27	NA	TGTGCCAGCAGTTTGAGGCAGATCAATGAAAAACTGTTTTTT	CASSLRQINEKLFF
17	TRBJ1-2	few	TRBV12-3/TRBV12-4	TRBD1	TGTGCCAGCAGTTTAGGGATCGGGACAGGGGGCCCATATGGCTACACCTTC	CASSLGIGTGGPYGYTF
17	TRBJ1-5	few	TRBV20-1	NA	TGCAGTGCTAGTGTCGATCTCCGGACCTATAGCAATCAGCCCCAGCATTTT	CSASVDLRTYSNQPQHF
12	TRBJ1-1	NA	TRBV10-3	TRBD1	TGTGCCATCAGGGGACAGGGTGAGGAAGCTTTCTTT	CAIRGQGEEAFF
14	TRBJ2-7	few	TRBV2	NA	TGTGCCAGCAGAACGGGGCTTAGCTCCTACGAGCAGTACTTC	CASRTGLSSYEQYF
14	TRBJ1-5	many	TRBV12-3/TRBV12-4	TRBD1	TGTGCCAGCAGTCTGACAGGGGGCAATCAGCCCCAGCATTTT	CASSLTGGNQPQHF
16	TRBJ2-1	NA	TRBV13	NA	TGTGCCAGCAGCGGTAGGGACCAGCGGGCACCCAATGAGCAGTTCTTC	CASSGRDQRAPNEQFF
15	TRBJ1-5	few	TRBV5-1	TRBD1	TGCGCCAGCAGCGCCGGGACAGGGGTGAATCAGCCCCAGCATTTT	CASSAGTGVNQPQHF
14	TRBJ1-1	NA	TRBV2	NA	TGTGCCAGCAGCGTTTTTGGGGGGAACACTGAAGCTTTCTTT	CASSVFGGNTEAFF
13	TRBJ1-4	NA	TRBV7-9	TRBD1	TGTGCCAGCCAGGACAGGGGAGGCGAAAAACTGTTTTTT	CASQDRGGEKLFF
13	TRBJ1-6	few	TRBV7-3	NA	TGTGCCAGCAGCCTCGGGGGGGTCTCACCCCTCCACTTT	CASSLGGVSPLHF
15	TRBJ1-1	few	TRBV12-3/TRBV12-4	TRBD1	TGTGCCAGCAGTCCTGCGACAGGGGTCGCCACTGAAGCTTTCTTT	CASSPATGVATEAFF
13	TRBJ1-2	few	TRBV12-3/TRBV12-4	TRBD1	TGTGCCAGCAGATTCGGGACAGGGTATGGCTACACCTTC	CASRFGTGYGYTF
16	TRBJ1-2	few	TRBV7-3	NA	TGTGCCAGCAGCCCCAGCCCCGGGACACAGAACTATGGCTACACCTTC	CASSPSPGTQNYGYTF
15	TRBJ1-2	NA	TRBV7-2	NA	TGTGCCAGCAGCTTAACCCTCGGGCAGGGGAATGGCTACACCTTC	CASSLTLGQGNGYTF
12	TRBJ1-2	NA	TRBV12-3/TRBV12-4	NA	TGTGCCAGCAGTCTGACTAACTATGGCTACACCTTC	CASSLTNYGYTF
18	TRBJ1-6	NA	TRBV2	NA	TGTGCCAGCAGTGCCTCCAGGGGTCCCCTCTCCTATAATTCACCCCTCCACTTT	CASSASRGPLSYNSPLHF
14	TRBJ1-2	few	TRBV2	NA	TGTGCCAGCAGTGAAGACAGGTCCCCCTATGGCTACACCTTC	CASSEDRSPYGYTF
15	TRBJ1-1	NA	TRBV9	NA	TGTGCCAGCAGCCCAAGACAGCTCATGAACACTGAAGCTTTCTTT	CASSPRQLMNTEAFF
15	TRBJ1-2	NA	TRBV5-1	TRBD1	TGCGCCAGCAGCACCTGGGACAGGGTGAGCTATGGCTACACCTTC	CASSTWDRVSYGYTF
15	TRBJ2-4	few	TRBV12-3/TRBV12-4	TRBD1	TGTGCCAGCACCACCCGACAGGGAAGTGAAAACATTCAGTACTTC	CASTTRQGSENIQYF
15	TRBJ1-2	NA	TRBV14	NA	TGTGCCAGCAGCCAAGATGCCGGGGGTATTTATGGCTACACCTTC	CASSQDAGGIYGYTF
13	TRBJ1-1	many	TRBV3-1	NA	TGTGCCAGCAGCCAAGACAGGAACACTGAAGCTTTCTTT	CASSQDRNTEAFF
14	TRBJ1-1	NA	TRBV5-1	NA	TGCGCCAGCAGCCCCCTTCCGGAAGGGACTGAAGCTTTCTTT	CASSPLPEGTEAFF
13	TRBJ1-1	few	TRBV5-1	NA	TGCGCCAGCAGCTTGTTACATAGCACTGAAGCTTTCTTT	CASSLLHSTEAFF
13	TRBJ1-2	NA	TRBV4-3	NA	TGCGCCAGCAGCCCTGGAAAAAACTATGGCTACACCTTC	CASSPGKNYGYTF
14	TRBJ1-1	few	TRBV7-6	NA	TGTGCCAGCAGCTTAGGTTCAGGAAGCACTGAAGCTTTCTTT	CASSLGSGSTEAFF
16	TRBJ1-2	few	TRBV7-6	NA	TGTGCCAGCAGTTCAGGGTACGGGGCTGATAACTATGGCTACACCTTC	CASSSGYGADNYGYTF
15	TRBJ1-6	NA	TRBV6-2/TRBV6-3	NA	TGTGCCAGCAGGGATCTGAGCTCCTATAATTCACCCCTCCACTTT	CASRDLSSYNSPLHF
13	TRBJ1-2	NA	TRBV29-1	TRBD1	TGCAGCGTTGAGACAGGGGGCGACTATGGCTACACCTTC	CSVETGGDYGYTF
16	TRBJ2-3	NA	TRBV5-1	TRBD2	TGCGCCAGCAGCTTTGAGGGACTAGGAAGCACAGATACGCAGTATTTT	CASSFEGLGSTDTQYF
14	TRBJ2-3	NA	TRBV29-1	NA	TGCAGCGTTGATGGTCGCGGGCGCACAGATACGCAGTATTTT	CSVDGRGRTDTQYF